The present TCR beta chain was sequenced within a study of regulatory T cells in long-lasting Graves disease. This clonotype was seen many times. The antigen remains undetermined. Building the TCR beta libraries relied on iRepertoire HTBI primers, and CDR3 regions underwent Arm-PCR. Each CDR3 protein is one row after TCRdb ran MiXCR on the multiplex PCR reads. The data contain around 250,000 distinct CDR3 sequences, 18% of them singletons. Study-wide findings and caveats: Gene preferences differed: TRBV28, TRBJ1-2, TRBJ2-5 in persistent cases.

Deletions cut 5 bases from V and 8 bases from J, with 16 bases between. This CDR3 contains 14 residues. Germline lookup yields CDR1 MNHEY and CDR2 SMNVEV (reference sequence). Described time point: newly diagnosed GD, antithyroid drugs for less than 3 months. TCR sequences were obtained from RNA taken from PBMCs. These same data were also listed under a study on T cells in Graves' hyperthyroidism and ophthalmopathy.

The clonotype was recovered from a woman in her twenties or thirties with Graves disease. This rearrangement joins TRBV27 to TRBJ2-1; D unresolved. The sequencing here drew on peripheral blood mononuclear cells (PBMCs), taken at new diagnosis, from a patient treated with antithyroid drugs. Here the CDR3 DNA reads TGTGCCAGCAGTCCAAAAAGACTTGCCCATGAGCAGTTCTTC. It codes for CASSPKRLAHEQFF.